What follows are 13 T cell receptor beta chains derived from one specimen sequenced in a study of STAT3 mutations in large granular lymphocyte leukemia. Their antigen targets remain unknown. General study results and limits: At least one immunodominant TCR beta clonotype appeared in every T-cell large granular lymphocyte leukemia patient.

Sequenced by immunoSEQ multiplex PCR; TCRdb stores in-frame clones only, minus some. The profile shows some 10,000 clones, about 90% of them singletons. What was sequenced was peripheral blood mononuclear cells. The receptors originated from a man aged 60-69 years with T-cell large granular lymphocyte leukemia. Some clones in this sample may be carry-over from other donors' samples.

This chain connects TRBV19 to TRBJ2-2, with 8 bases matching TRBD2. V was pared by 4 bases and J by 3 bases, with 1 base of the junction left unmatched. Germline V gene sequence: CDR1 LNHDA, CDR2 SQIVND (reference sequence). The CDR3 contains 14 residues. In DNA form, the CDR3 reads TGTGCCAGTAGTAAGACTAGCGACACCGGGGAGCTGTTTTTT. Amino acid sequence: CASSKTSDTGELFF.

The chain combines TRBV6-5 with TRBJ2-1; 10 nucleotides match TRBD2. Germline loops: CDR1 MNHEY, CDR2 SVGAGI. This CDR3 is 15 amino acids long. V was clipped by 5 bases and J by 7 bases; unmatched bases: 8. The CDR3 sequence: CASSIYSGRSNEQFF. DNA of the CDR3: TGTGCCAGCAGTATCTATAGCGGGAGGTCGAATGAGCAGTTCTTC.

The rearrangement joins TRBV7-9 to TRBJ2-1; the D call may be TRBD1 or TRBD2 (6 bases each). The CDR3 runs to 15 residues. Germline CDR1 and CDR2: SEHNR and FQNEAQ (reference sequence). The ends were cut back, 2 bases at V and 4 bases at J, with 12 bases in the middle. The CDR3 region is CASSLRGADYNEQFF. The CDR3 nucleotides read TGTGCCAGCAGCTTAAGGGGGGCCGATTACAATGAGCAGTTCTTC.

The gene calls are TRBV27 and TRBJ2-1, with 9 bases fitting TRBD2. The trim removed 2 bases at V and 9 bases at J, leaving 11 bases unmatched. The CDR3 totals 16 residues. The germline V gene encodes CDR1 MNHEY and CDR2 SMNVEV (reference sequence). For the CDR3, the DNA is TGTGCCAGCAGTTTACGTAGCGGGAGTAGATCAAGTGAGCAGTTCTTC. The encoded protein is CASSLRSGSRSSEQFF.

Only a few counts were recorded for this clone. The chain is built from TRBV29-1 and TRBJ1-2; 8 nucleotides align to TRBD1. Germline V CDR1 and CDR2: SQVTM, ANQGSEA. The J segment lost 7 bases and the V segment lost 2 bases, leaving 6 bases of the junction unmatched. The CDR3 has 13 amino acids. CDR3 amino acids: CSVERPGGGGYTF. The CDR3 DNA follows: TGCAGCGTTGAACGGCCAGGGGGCGGTGGCTACACCTTC. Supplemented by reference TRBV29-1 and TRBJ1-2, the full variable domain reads SAVISQKPSRDICQRGTSLTIQCQVDSQVTMMFWYRQQPGQSLTLIATANQGSEATYESGFVIDKFPISRPNLTFSTLTVSNMSPEDSSIYLCSVERPGGGGYTFGSGTRLTVV.

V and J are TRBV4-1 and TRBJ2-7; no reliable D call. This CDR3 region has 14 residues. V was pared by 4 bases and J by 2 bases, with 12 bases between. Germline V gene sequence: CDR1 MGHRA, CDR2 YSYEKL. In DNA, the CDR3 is TGCGCCAGCAGCCCGACCGTATCGACCTACGAGCAGTACTTC. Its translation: CASSPTVSTYEQYF.

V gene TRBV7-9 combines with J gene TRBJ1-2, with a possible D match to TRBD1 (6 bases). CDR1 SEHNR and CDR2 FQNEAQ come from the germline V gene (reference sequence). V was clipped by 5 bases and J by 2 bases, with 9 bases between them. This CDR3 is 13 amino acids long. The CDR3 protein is CASSPGANYGYTF. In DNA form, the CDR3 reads TGTGCCAGCAGCCCGGGGGCCAACTATGGCTACACCTTC.

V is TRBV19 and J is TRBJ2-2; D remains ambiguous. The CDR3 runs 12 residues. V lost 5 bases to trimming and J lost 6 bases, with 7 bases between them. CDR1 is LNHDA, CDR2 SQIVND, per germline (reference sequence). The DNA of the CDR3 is TGTGCCAGTAGTCCTGATGCCGGGGAGCTGTTTTTT. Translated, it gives CASSPDAGELFF. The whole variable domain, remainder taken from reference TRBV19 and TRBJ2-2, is DGGITQSPKYLFRKEGQNVTLSCEQNLNHDAMYWYRQDPGQGLRLIYYSQIVNDFQKGDIAEGYSVSREKKESFPLTVTSAQKNPTAFYLCASSPDAGELFFGEGSRLTVL.

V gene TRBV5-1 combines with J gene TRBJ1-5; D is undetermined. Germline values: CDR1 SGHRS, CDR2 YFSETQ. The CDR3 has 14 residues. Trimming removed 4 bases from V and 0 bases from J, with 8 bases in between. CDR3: CASSLWYSNQPQHF. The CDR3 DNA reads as TGCGCCAGCAGCCTATGGTATAGCAATCAGCCCCAGCATTTT.

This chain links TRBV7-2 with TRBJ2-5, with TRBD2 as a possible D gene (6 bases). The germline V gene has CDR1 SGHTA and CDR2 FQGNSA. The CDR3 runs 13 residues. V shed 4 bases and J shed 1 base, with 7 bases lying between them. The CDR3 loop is CASSSSVQETQYF. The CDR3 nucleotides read TGTGCCAGCAGCTCTAGCGTCCAAGAGACCCAGTACTTC.

This chain's CDR3 is CASSQEVAGAGANVLTF. DNA of the CDR3: TGTGCCAGCAGCCAAGAAGTTGCAGGGGCTGGGGCCAACGTCCTGACTTTC. The chain employs TRBV5-4 and TRBJ2-6; TRBD1 might be the D (6 bases). V lost 4 bases and J lost 2, with 16 bases in between. The CDR3 length is 17 residues. Germline loops: CDR1 SGHNT, CDR2 YYREEE (reference sequence).

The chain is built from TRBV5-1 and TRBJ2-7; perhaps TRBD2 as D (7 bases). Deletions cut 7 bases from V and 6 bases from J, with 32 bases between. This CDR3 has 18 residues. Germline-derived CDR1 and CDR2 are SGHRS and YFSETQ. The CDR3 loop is CASRRRGASPLLLGEQYF. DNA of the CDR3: TGCGCCAGCCGCCGTCGGGGGGCGAGCCCCCTACTACTTGGCGAGCAGTACTTC. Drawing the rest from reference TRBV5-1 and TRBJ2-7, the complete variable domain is KAGVTQTPRYLIKTRGQQVTLSCSPISGHRSVSWYQQTPGQGLQFLFEYFSETQRNKGNFPGRFSGRQFSNSRSEMNVSTLELGDSALYLCASRRRGASPLLLGEQYFGPGTRLTVT.

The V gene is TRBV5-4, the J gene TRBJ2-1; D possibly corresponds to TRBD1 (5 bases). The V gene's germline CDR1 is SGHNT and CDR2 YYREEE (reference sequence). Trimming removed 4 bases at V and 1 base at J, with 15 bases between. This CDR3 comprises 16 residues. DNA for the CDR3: TGTGCCAGCAGCCGACCCGACAGCAAATCCTACAATGAGCAGTTCTTC. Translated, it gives CASSRPDSKSYNEQFF.